The 13 T cell receptor beta chains given below trace back to one sample, sequenced in a study of T cells after yellow fever vaccination. Using its own MiXCR run on the 5' RACE reads, TCRdb lists one record per CDR3 protein. The top ten clones hold roughly 0.5% of a sample with roughly 250,000 distinct CDR3 sequences, over 10% of them seen once. The specimen was CD4+ T cells sorted from PBMCs, collected 45 days after the yellow fever booster vaccination. These receptors were collected from a man between 25 and 39 years old who received the YFV17D yellow fever vaccine.

Points on this clonotype: This may arise from a read error, as a much more abundant clone is one base away. The rearrangement links TRBV27 to TRBJ1-5, with TRBD1 matching over 8 bases. Germline CDR1 reads MNHEY; CDR2 reads SMNVEV (reference sequence). This CDR3 region has 15 residues. Trimming at V came to 3 bases and at J to 6 bases, leaving 7 bases not matched to a gene. The CDR3 bases are TGTGCCAGCAGTTTGGCACAGGGGGGCACTCAGCCCCAGCATTTT. This sequence encodes CASSLAQGGTQPQHF.

The genes are TRBV5-5 and TRBJ2-7; perhaps TRBD1 as D (5 bases). V lost 0 bases to trimming and J lost 8 bases, with 21 bases between them. This CDR3 region has 16 residues. Looked up from germline, CDR1 is SGHKS and CDR2 is YYEKEE (reference sequence). The CDR3 sequence: CASSLADNVRPPQQYF. CDR3 nucleotide sequence: TGTGCCAGCAGCTTGGCGGACAATGTTCGACCCCCCCAGCAGTACTTC.

This clonotype showed up many times. V usage is TRBV6-1 and J usage is TRBJ1-1; unclear D gene. Germline V gives CDR1 MNHNS, CDR2 SASEGT. V lost 8 bases, J lost 1 base, and 14 bases lay in between. The CDR3 runs 14 residues. The CDR3 bases are TGTGCCAGCCATACTTTAGCACAGAACACTGAAGCTTTCTTT. Translation gives CASHTLAQNTEAFF.

The rearrangement joins TRBV29-1 to TRBJ2-7, with D tentatively TRBD2 (5 bases). V was cut by 8 bases and J by 3 bases, with 17 bases left in between. The CDR3 runs to 13 residues. CDR1 SQVTM and CDR2 ANQGSEA come from the germline V gene. CDR3 region: CSPPGFSDYEQYF. The CDR3 nucleotides read TGCAGCCCACCGGGGTTTAGCGACTACGAGCAGTACTTC.

This clonotype was seen a few times. The chain couples TRBV4-3 to TRBJ2-7; D might be TRBD2 (5 bases). CDR1 LGHNA and CDR2 YSLEER come from the germline V gene. Between the trimmed V and J ends, which lost 1 base and 0 bases, there was a span of 7 bases. CDR3 length equals 14 residues. Here the CDR3 reads CASSQASSSYEQYF. CDR3 DNA: TGCGCCAGCAGCCAAGCTAGCAGCTCCTACGAGCAGTACTTC.

This clonotype has only a few counts. The chain recombines TRBV6-1 with TRBJ2-1; D gene unclear. The germline V gene has CDR1 MNHNS and CDR2 SASEGT. The V end lost 4 bases, the J end lost 7 bases, and 11 bases lay between the germline ends. The CDR3 is made up of 13 amino acids. The CDR3 DNA reads as TGTGCCAGCAGTGGCGAGTGGGGAAATGAGCAGTTCTTC. It is translated as CASSGEWGNEQFF.

The genes are TRBV5-6 and TRBJ2-1, with D unresolved. The germline CDR1 and CDR2 sequences are SGHDT and YYEEEE. This CDR3 has 13 amino acids. Trimming took off 4 bases at V and 5 bases at J, with 10 bases between the two ends. The CDR3 loop is CASSPGPNNEQFF. The CDR3, as DNA: TGTGCCAGCAGCCCCGGGCCCAACAATGAGCAGTTCTTC.

The rearrangement links TRBV12-5 to TRBJ1-1, with D possibly matching TRBD1 (5 bases). CDR1 is LGHNT, CDR2 FRNRAP, per germline. The V end lost 5 bases, the J end lost 2 bases, and 12 bases lay between the germline ends. The CDR3 loop spans 14 amino acids. The CDR3 loop is CASGPGPPNTEAFF. CDR3 sequence (DNA): TGTGCTAGTGGTCCAGGGCCCCCCAACACTGAAGCTTTCTTT.

This clonotype has a handful of counts. The chain employs TRBV7-9 and TRBJ2-3; D gene unclear. The V end lost 5 bases, the J end lost 8 bases, and 8 bases lay between the germline ends. This CDR3 spans 11 amino acids. Germline assignment: CDR1 SEHNR and CDR2 FQNEAQ (reference sequence). CDR3 region: CASSTMGTQYF. For the CDR3, the DNA is TGTGCCAGCAGCACCATGGGTACGCAGTATTTT.

The rearrangement joins TRBV7-2 to TRBJ2-7; D not resolved. The V and J ends lost 4 bases and 5 bases respectively, with 15 bases between them. This CDR3 has 14 residues. Germline V gene data show CDR1 as SGHTA and CDR2 as FQGNSA. The CDR3 nucleotides are TGTGCCAGCAGCTCCCGGAACGAGGCTAACGAGCAGTACTTC. Translated, it gives CASSSRNEANEQYF.

This rearrangement joins TRBV28 to TRBJ2-2; tentative D call: TRBD1 (6 bases). Germline lookup yields CDR1 MDHEN and CDR2 SYDVKM. V lost 5 bases, J lost 0 bases, and 10 bases lay in between. CDR3 length: 15 residues. CDR3 region: CASSIDRSNTGELFF. CDR3 nucleotide sequence: TGTGCCAGCAGTATCGACAGGTCGAACACCGGGGAGCTGTTTTTT.

The chain has TRBV9 and TRBJ2-1; 7 nucleotides align to TRBD2. The CDR3 length is 18 residues. Germline values: CDR1 SGDLS, CDR2 YYNGEE. Trimming took 3 bases from V and 2 from J; bases not matched to a gene: 14. CDR3 bases: TGTGCCAGCAGCGGAAAACGACTAGCCGCTAAACCCTACAATGAGCAGTTCTTC. Its protein product is CASSGKRLAAKPYNEQFF.

This sequence joins TRBV15 and TRBJ2-4; D is uncertain. The CDR3 consists of 16 residues. The germline gives CDR1 LNHNV, CDR2 YYDKDF (reference sequence). Trimming shortened V by 0 bases and J by 3 bases, and 12 bases separated the two germline ends. The DNA of the CDR3 is TGTGCCACCAGCAGAGATTCTAGGGTCGTCAAAAACATTCAGTACTTC. It codes for CATSRDSRVVKNIQYF.